The 17 T cell receptor beta chains given below trace back to one sample, sequenced in a study of cytomegalovirus exposure and HLA in healthy donors. Amplification used 60 Vbeta primers and 13 Jbeta primers. Assay used: immunoSEQ multiplex PCR; TCRdb lists only in-frame clones, some missing. The data show 130,000 to 150,000 clones, with around 10% seen just once and approximately 2% held by the top ten. The specimen sequenced was PBMCs. The receptors come from a male donor in good health and CMV-seronegative.

This clone was seen a handful of times. The chain links TRBV5-6 to TRBJ1-6, with 8 bases lining up with TRBD1. V gave up 4 bases and J gave up 9 bases; unmatched junction bases: 9. The CDR3 runs to 15 residues. Germline values: CDR1 SGHDT, CDR2 YYEEEE. DNA for the CDR3: TGTGCCAGCAGCCCCCGGACAGGGAAAAGTTCACCCCTCCACTTT. It is translated as CASSPRTGKSSPLHF.

The genes are TRBV27 and TRBJ2-7, with D possibly matching TRBD1 (6 bases). Germline V gene lookup returns CDR1 MNHEY and CDR2 SMNVEV (reference sequence). Trimming shortened V by 2 bases and J by 3 bases, and 11 bases separated the two germline ends. The CDR3 covers 14 residues. The CDR3 coding sequence is TGTGCCAGCAGTTTAAGGGGGTCTTACTACGAGCAGTACTTC. This sequence encodes CASSLRGSYYEQYF.

Turning to this clone: The same CDR3 can be traced to other DNA sequences in this sample. V usage is TRBV7-9 and J usage is TRBJ2-7; possibly TRBD2 for D (7 bases). CDR3 length equals 15 residues. The germline V gene encodes CDR1 SEHNR and CDR2 FQNEAQ (reference sequence). V was clipped by 5 bases and J by 7 bases, with 21 bases between them. As DNA, the CDR3 is TGTGCCAGCAGCCCGCGGGGGCTGGCGGGAGAAGAGCAGTACTTC. Protein product: CASSPRGLAGEEQYF.

The table lists this clone with a few counts. The chain employs TRBV2 and TRBJ2-3, with 13 positions matching TRBD2. CDR3 length: 15 amino acids. The germline gives CDR1 SNHLY, CDR2 FYNNEI. With V trimmed by 3 bases and J by 6 bases, 3 bases remained unmatched. CDR3 residues: CASSDGLAGVDTQYF. In DNA, the CDR3 is TGTGCCAGCAGTGACGGACTAGCGGGGGTTGATACGCAGTATTTT. Variable domain in full (rest from reference TRBV2 and TRBJ2-3): EPEVTQTPSHQVTQMGQEVILRCVPISNHLYFYWYRQILGQKVEFLVSFYNNEISEKSEIFDDQFSVERPDGSNFTLKIRSTKLEDSAMYFCASSDGLAGVDTQYFGPGTRLTVL.

This clone turned up a few times. The gene calls are TRBV6-5 and TRBJ2-1; D possibly corresponds to TRBD1 (6 bases). This CDR3 has 13 amino acids. Germline V gene sequence: CDR1 MNHEY, CDR2 SVGAGI. V gave up 5 bases and J gave up 7 bases, with 12 bases separating them. The CDR3 loop reads CASSSARGNEQFF. The CDR3, as DNA: TGTGCCAGCAGTAGCGCCAGGGGAAATGAGCAGTTCTTC.

This clone was observed a few times. The chain recombines TRBV30 with TRBJ1-1; no reliable D call. This CDR3 is 14 amino acids long. CDR1 and CDR2 from the germline V gene are GTSNPN and SVGIG (reference sequence). Trimming took 0 bases from V and 4 from J, leaving 12 bases between them. The CDR3 DNA reads as TGTGCCTGGAGTGTCTGGGAGGTAGGCACTGAAGCTTTCTTT. Translated, it gives CAWSVWEVGTEAFF.

This clone has more than one count but fewer than ten. The DNA of the CDR3 is TGTGCCAGCAGCTTAGGGACTTTCCTCACAGATACGCAGTATTTT. This gives the protein CASSLGTFLTDTQYF. The chain uses TRBV7-9 and TRBJ2-3, with D possibly being TRBD2 (5 bases). CDR1 is SEHNR and CDR2 is FQNEAQ in the germline V gene (reference sequence). V lost 1 base and J lost 2, with 10 bases in between. CDR3 size: 15 residues.

The chain uses TRBV29-1 and TRBJ2-7; tentatively, D is TRBD2 (6 bases). Trimming cost V 4 bases and J 2 bases, with 12 bases left between them. The length of the CDR3 is 13 residues. Germline assignment: CDR1 SQVTM and CDR2 ANQGSEA. CDR3 in DNA: TGCAGCGTTGTGGTCGGGAGCCCCTACGAGCAGTACTTC. It translates to CSVVVGSPYEQYF.

The chain has TRBV2 and TRBJ1-1; D remains ambiguous. CDR3 size: 14 residues. V lost 0 bases to trimming and J lost 2 bases, with 7 bases between them. The germline V gene encodes CDR1 SNHLY and CDR2 FYNNEI. CDR3 DNA sequence: TGTGCCAGCAGTGAAGCCTTGCGTAACACTGAAGCTTTCTTT. This gives the protein CASSEALRNTEAFF.

This clone was picked up one time. Its ends do not fully match the called genes, so a read error is possible. The V call is TRBV7-9, the J call TRBJ2-3, with D hard to call. Germline CDR1 is SEHNR and CDR2 is FQNEAQ (reference sequence). This CDR3 is 12 amino acids long. CDR3 nucleotides: TGTACCAGCAGCTCAGGTCCAGATACGCAGTATTTT. Translating gives CTSSSGPDTQYF. Full variable domain (outside the CDR3, taken from reference TRBV7-9 and TRBJ2-3): DTGVSQNPRHKITKRGQNVTFRCDPISEHNRLYWYRQTLGQGPEFLTYFQNEAQLEKSRLLSDRFSAERPKGSFSTLEIQRTEQGDSAMYLCTSSSGPDTQYFGPGTRLTVL.

V gene TRBV5-4 combines with J gene TRBJ2-1; TRBD2 might be the D (5 bases). CDR1 and CDR2 from the germline V gene are SGHNT and YYREEE (reference sequence). Between the trimmed V and J ends, which lost 0 bases and 0 bases, there was a span of 16 bases. The CDR3 has 18 residues. Here the CDR3 DNA reads TGTGCCAGCAGCTTGGCGGGGTCGCGGGTGAGCTCCTACAATGAGCAGTTCTTC. The encoded protein is CASSLAGSRVSSYNEQFF.

This clone occurred a few times. The chain combines TRBV11-2 with TRBJ2-6, with D uncertain. Germline values: CDR1 SGHAT, CDR2 FQNNGV. There are 17 residues in the CDR3. V was pared by 9 bases and J by 1 base, with 19 bases between. The CDR3 sequence: CASPVRNTPSGANVLTF. The CDR3 DNA follows: TGTGCCAGTCCTGTCAGGAATACCCCATCTGGGGCCAACGTCCTGACTTTC.

This clone came up a few times. The chain has TRBV11-2 and TRBJ2-7; D gene unclear. The V and J ends lost 4 bases and 2 bases respectively, with 12 bases between them. Germline V gene lookup returns CDR1 SGHAT and CDR2 FQNNGV. The length of the CDR3 is 14 residues. This CDR3 is CASSSDLIPYEQYF. The CDR3 nucleotides are TGTGCCAGCAGCTCCGACTTGATACCCTACGAGCAGTACTTC.

This clone turned up a few times. The rearrangement links TRBV7-3 to TRBJ2-2, with a tentative D call TRBD1 (5 bases). This CDR3 spans 14 amino acids. Germline values: CDR1 SGHTA, CDR2 FQGTGA. V lost 6 bases to trimming and J lost 0 bases, with 8 bases between them. DNA of the CDR3: TGTGCCAGCAGGAGACAGTCGAACACCGGGGAGCTGTTTTTT. Translating it yields CASRRQSNTGELFF.

The rearrangement joins TRBV6-5 to TRBJ2-5; 8 positions match TRBD1. The J call may be faulty, since TRBJ2-7 better matches the DNA end. The CDR3 runs 15 residues. Germline CDR1 reads MNHEY; CDR2 reads SVGAGI. The CDR3 region has the DNA TGTGCCAGCAGTTTCAGGACAGGGTCCACCTACGAGCAGTACTTC. Encoded protein: CASSFRTGSTYEQYF.

CDR3 nucleotide sequence: TGTGCCAGCAGCGTGACACCCGGGACAGGGAGGCCAGATACGCAGTATTTT. Protein product: CASSVTPGTGRPDTQYF. The chain carries TRBV9 and TRBJ2-3; 9 bases fit TRBD1. CDR3 length equals 17 residues. Germline V lookup: CDR1 SGDLS, CDR2 YYNGEE. V shed 2 bases and J 4 bases; nucleotides not matched to a gene: 11. The full variable domain, its missing parts supplied by reference TRBV9 and TRBJ2-3, is DSGVTQTPKHLITATGQRVTLRCSPRSGDLSVYWYQQSLDQGLQFLIQYYNGEERAKGNILERFSAQQFPDLHSELNLSSLELGDSALYFCASSVTPGTGRPDTQYFGPGTRLTVL.

This clone appeared a few times. V is TRBV9 and J is TRBJ2-1; 9 bases line up with TRBD2. With V trimmed by 5 bases and J by 7 bases, 7 bases remained unmatched. CDR3 length: 14 amino acids. The germline CDR1 and CDR2 sequences are SGDLS and YYNGEE. Written as DNA, the CDR3 is TGTGCCAGCAGGGGAGCGGGAGGCGGTAATGAGCAGTTCTTC. This translates into CASRGAGGGNEQFF.